This T cell receptor beta chain was sequenced for a study of a mutant IDH1 vaccine in newly diagnosed glioma. Concerning this clone itself: Its antigen remains unidentified.

Trimming left V 5 bases short and J 3 bases short, with 12 bases between. Per germline, CDR1 MNHNY and CDR2 SVGAGI (reference sequence). The length of the CDR3 is 14 residues. The time point here: week 35, safety follow-up. The vaccine gave 300 ug of a 20-mer mutant IDH1 peptide subcutaneously per dose. TCRdb keeps only in-frame clones here, not all; method: immunoSEQ multiplex PCR. The sample comprises about 54,000 clones, around four fifths of which are singletons, and approximately 4.5% rests with the top ten. This sequence originates from a woman between 18 and 29 years old with glioma. The chain employs TRBV6-6 and TRBJ2-3; TRBD2 might be the D (5 bases). This specimen was PBMCs, taken from a glioma patient whose treatment included an IDH1 peptide vaccine. CDR3 sequence: CASSPTRGTDTQYF. CDR3 sequence (DNA): TGTGCCAGCAGTCCAACTAGAGGAACAGATACGCAGTATTTT.